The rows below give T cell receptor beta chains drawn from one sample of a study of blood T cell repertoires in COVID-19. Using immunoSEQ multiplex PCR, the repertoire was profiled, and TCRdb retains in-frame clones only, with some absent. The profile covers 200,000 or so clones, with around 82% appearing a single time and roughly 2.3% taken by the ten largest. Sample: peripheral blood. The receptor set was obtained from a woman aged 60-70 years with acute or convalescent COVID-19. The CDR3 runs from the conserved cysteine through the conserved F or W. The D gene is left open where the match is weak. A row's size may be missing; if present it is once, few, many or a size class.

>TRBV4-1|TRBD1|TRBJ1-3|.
TGCGCCAGCAGCCAAGATAGGGACAGGGTAGTCAGCTCTGGAAACACCATATATTTT
CASSQDRDRVVSSGNTIYF
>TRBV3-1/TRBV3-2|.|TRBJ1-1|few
TGTGCCAGCAGCCAGGAGACAGGAAACACTGAAGCTTTCTTT
CASSQETGNTEAFF
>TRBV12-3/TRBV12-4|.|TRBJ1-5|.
TGTGCCAGCAGTTCAGATAGCAATCAGCCCCAGCATTTT
CASSSDSNQPQHF
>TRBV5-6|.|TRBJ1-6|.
TGTGCCAGCAGCCCGCTACAGGCGTGGGATTCACCCCTCCACTTT
CASSPLQAWDSPLHF
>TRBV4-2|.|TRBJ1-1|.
TGTGCCAGCAGCCGTGAACTGACGGGGGTAAAGGAAGCTTTCTTT
CASSRELTGVKEAFF
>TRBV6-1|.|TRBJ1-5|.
TGTGCCAGCAGTGAACTGCGCCGAGATCAGCCCCAGCATTTT
CASSELRRDQPQHF
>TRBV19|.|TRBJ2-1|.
TGTGCCAGTACCCCGACTAGTACCCTGGGGCTTGAGCAGTTCTTC
CASTPTSTLGLEQFF
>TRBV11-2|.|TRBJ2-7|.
TGTGCCAGCAGCCCGAGACAGGCCTCCTACGAGCAGTACTTC
CASSPRQASYEQYF
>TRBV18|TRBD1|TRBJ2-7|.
TGTGCCAGCTCACCATTCAAAACCTTGACAGGGTTTTCCGCGCAGTACTTC
CASSPFKTLTGFSAQYF
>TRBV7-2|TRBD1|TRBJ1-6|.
TGTGCCAGCAGCCCCCAGGGGGCTCGGTCACCCCTCCACTTT
CASSPQGARSPLHF
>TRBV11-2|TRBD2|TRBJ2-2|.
TGTGCCAGCAGCCCCGGGACTAGCAGACTCACCGGGGAGCTGTTTTTT
CASSPGTSRLTGELFF
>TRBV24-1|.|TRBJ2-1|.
TGTGCCACCAGTGATTTAGGAAACAGGGTCTTTAACAATGAGCAGTTCTTC
CATSDLGNRVFNNEQFF
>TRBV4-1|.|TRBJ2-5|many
TGCGCCAGCAGCCACCGGGCGGGGTACCAAGAGACCCAGTACTTC
CASSHRAGYQETQYF
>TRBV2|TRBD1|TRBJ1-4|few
TGTGCCAGCAGTGAGGGACAGACTGTGGTGTTTTTT
CASSEGQTVVFF
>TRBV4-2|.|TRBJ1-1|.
TGTGCCAGCAGCCACATCTCCTACCCCCGAGACACTGAAGCTTTCTTT
CASSHISYPRDTEAFF
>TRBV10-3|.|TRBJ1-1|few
TGTGCCATAACCGTGGGACAGAACACTGAAGCTTTCTTT
CAITVGQNTEAFF
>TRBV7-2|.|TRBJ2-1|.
TGTGCCAGCAGCTTATCGGGGTACAATGAGCAGTTCTTC
CASSLSGYNEQFF
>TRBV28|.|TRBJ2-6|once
TGTGCCAGCAGCTCCAGGGTTGGGGCCAACGTCCTGACTTTC
CASSSRVGANVLTF
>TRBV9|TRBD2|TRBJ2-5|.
TGTGCCAGCAGCGTAGCACCGGGACTAGCCAACCAAGAGACCCAGTACTTC
CASSVAPGLANQETQYF
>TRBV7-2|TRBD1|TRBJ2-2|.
TGTGCCAGCAGGACAGGGGGCCCCCTGAACACCGGGGAGCTGTTTTTT
CASRTGGPLNTGELFF
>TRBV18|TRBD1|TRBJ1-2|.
TGTGCCAGCTCACCGTCCCGGGACAGGGGCTTCTATGGCTACACCTTC
CASSPSRDRGFYGYTF
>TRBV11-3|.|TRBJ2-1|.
TGTGCCAGCAGCCCATCGGCAGGTACCTACAATGAGCAGTTCTTC
CASSPSAGTYNEQFF
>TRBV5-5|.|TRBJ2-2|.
TGTGCCAGCAGCTTGGTCGCAGGGACCGGGGAGCTGTTTTTT
CASSLVAGTGELFF
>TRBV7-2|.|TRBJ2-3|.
TGTGCCAGCAGCCCAGGGCGCGGGATGGATACGCAGTATTTT
CASSPGRGMDTQYF
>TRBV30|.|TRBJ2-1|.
TGTGCCTGGAGTCCTGACAAGAACAATGAGCAGTTCTTC
CAWSPDKNNEQFF
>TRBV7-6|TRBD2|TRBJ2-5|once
TGTGCCAGCAGCTTACAGCCCTACGGGGGGGCCCGAGAGACCCAGTACTTC
CASSLQPYGGARETQYF
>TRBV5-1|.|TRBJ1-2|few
TGCGCCAGCAGCCGAAAAAGGACAGTCTATGGCTACACCTTC
CASSRKRTVYGYTF
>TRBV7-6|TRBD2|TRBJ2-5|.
TGTGCCAGCAGCCCCCGGGGGGGCGAACTGGAGACCCAGTACTTC
CASSPRGGELETQYF
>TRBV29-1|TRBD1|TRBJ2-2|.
TGCAGCGTCTCAGGGGGTATCGGGGAGCTGTTTTTT
CSVSGGIGELFF
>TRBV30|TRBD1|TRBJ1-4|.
TGTGCCTGGAGTGGAGGGACAGGGGATGAAAAACTGTTTTTT
CAWSGGTGDEKLFF
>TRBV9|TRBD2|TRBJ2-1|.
TGTGCCAGCAGCGTAACTAGCGGTCGCTCCTACAATGAGCAGTTCTTC
CASSVTSGRSYNEQFF
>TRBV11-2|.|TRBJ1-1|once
TGTGCCAGCAGCTTAGTCAGGGAGAACACTGAAGCTTTCTTT
CASSLVRENTEAFF
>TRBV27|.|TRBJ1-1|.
TGTGCCAGCAGTTGGCAGGGTAGGATGGACACTGAAGCTTTCTTT
CASSWQGRMDTEAFF
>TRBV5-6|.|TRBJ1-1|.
TGTGCCAGCGGTCCAGCGGGGAACACTGAAGCTTTCTTT
CASGPAGNTEAFF
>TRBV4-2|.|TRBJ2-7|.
TGTGCCAGCAGCCAAGATAGGGGTTACGAGCAGTACTTC
CASSQDRGYEQYF
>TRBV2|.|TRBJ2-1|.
TGTGCCAGCATCCTGAGGTGGCGAACCGTCAATGAGCAGTTCTTC
CASILRWRTVNEQFF